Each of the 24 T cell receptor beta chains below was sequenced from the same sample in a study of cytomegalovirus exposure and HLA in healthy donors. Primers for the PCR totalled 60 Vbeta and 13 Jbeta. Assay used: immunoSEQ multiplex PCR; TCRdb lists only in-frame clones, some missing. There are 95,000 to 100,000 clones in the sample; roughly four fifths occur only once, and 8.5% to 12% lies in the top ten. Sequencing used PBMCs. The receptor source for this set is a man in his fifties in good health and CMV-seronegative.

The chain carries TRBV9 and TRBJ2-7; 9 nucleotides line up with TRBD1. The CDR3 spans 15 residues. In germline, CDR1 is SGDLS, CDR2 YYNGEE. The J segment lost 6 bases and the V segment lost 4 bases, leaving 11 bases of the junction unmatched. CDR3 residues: CASSIHTGGASEQYF. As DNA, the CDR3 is TGTGCCAGCAGCATACATACAGGGGGCGCGTCCGAGCAGTACTTC.

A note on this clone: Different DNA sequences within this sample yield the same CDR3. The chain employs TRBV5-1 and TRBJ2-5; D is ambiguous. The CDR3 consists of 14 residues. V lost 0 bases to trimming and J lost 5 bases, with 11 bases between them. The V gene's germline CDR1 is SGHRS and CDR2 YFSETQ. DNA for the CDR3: TGCGCCAGCAGCTTGGCGAGGCAGAGGGAGACCCAGTACTTC. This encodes CASSLARQRETQYF.

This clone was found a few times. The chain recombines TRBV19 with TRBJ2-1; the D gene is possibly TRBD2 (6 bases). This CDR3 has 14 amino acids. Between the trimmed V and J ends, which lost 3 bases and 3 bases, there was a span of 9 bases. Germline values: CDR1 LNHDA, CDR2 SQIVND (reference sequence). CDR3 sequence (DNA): TGTGCCAGTAGTATGGGGGGAGACTACAATGAGCAGTTCTTC. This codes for CASSMGGDYNEQFF.

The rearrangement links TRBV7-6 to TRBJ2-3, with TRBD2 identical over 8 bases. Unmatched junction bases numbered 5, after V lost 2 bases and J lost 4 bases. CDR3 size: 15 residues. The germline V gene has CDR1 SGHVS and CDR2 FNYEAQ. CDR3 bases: TGTGCCAGCAGCTTAACGGTCGGGAGGGCAGATACGCAGTATTTT. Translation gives CASSLTVGRADTQYF.

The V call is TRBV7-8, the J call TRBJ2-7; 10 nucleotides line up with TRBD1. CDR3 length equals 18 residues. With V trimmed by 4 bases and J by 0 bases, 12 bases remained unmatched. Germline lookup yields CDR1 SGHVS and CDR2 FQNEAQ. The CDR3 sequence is CASSSTGGAGLRSYEQYF. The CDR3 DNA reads TGTGCCAGCAGCTCGACAGGGGGCGCGGGGCTCCGCTCCTACGAGCAGTACTTC. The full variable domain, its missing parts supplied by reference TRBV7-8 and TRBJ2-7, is GAGVSQSPRYKVAKRGQDVALRCDPISGHVSLFWYQQALGQGPEFLTYFQNEAQLDKSGLPSDRFFAERPEGSVSTLKIQRTQQEDSAVYLCASSSTGGAGLRSYEQYFGPGTRLTVT.

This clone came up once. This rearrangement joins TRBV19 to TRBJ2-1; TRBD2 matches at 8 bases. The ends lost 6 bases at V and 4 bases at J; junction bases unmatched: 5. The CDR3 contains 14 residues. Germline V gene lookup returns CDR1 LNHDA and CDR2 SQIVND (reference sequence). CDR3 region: CASSPGLEYNEQFF. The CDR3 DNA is TGTGCCAGTAGCCCGGGACTAGAGTACAATGAGCAGTTCTTC.

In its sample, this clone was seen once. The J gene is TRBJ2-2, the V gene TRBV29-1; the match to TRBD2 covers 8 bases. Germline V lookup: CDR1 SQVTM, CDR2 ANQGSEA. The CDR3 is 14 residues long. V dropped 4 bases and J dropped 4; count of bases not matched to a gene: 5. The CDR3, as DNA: TGCAGCGTTGCCCAGCGGGAGACCACCGGGGAGCTGTTTTTT. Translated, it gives CSVAQRETTGELFF.

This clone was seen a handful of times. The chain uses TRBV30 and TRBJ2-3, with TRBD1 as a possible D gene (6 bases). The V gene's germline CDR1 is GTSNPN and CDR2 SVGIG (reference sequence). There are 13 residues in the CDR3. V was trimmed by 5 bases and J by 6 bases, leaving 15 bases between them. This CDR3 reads CAWGGHSVDTQYF. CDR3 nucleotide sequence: TGTGCCTGGGGGGGACACTCCGTTGATACGCAGTATTTT.

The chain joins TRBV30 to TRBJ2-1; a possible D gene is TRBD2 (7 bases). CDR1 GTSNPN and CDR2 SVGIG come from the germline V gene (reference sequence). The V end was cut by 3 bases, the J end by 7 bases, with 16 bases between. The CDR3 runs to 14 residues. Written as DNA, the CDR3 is TGTGCCTGGAGAGGCGGGGGCACGGGGAATGAGCAGTTCTTC. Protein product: CAWRGGGTGNEQFF.

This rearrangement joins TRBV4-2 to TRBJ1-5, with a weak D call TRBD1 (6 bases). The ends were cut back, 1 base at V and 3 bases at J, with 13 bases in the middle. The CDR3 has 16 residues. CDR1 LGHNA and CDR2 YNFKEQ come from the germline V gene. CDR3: CASSQGTGYPNQPQHF. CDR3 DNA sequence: TGTGCCAGCAGCCAAGGAACAGGGTACCCCAATCAGCCCCAGCATTTT.

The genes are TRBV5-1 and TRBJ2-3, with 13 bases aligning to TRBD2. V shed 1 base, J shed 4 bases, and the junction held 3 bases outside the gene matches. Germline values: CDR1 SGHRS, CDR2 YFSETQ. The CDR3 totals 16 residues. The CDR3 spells CASSLRLAGGPDTQYF. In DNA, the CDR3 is TGCGCCAGCAGCTTGAGACTAGCGGGGGGCCCAGATACGCAGTATTTT.

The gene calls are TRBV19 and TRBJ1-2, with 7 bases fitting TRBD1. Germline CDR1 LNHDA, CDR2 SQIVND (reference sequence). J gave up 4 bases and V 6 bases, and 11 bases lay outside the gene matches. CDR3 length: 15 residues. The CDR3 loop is CASRTSGGAAYGYTF. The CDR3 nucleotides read TGTGCCAGTAGGACCTCAGGGGGAGCGGCCTATGGCTACACCTTC.

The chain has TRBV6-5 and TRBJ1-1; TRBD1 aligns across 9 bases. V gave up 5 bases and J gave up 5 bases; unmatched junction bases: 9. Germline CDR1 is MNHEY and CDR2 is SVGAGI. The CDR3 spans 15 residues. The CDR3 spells CASSTTGGARTEAFF. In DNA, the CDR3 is TGTGCCAGCAGTACTACAGGGGGCGCGAGGACTGAAGCTTTCTTT.

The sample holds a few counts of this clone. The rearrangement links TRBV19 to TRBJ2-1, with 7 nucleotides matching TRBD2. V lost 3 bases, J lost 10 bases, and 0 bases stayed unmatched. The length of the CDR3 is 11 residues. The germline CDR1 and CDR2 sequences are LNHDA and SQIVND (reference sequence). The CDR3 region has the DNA TGTGCCAGTAGTATGGGACTAGAGCAGTTCTTC. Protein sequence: CASSMGLEQFF.

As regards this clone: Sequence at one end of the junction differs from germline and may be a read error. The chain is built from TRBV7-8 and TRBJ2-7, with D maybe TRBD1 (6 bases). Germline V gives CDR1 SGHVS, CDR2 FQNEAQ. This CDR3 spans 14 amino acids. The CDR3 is CASGKQGPSYGQYF. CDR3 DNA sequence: TGTGCCAGCGGAAAACAGGGTCCCTCTTACGGGCAGTACTTC. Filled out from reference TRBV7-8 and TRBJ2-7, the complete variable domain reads GAGVSQSPRYKVAKRGQDVALRCDPISGHVSLFWYQQALGQGPEFLTYFQNEAQLDKSGLPSDRFFAERPEGSVSTLKIQRTQQEDSAVYLCASGKQGPSYGQYFGPGTRLTVT.

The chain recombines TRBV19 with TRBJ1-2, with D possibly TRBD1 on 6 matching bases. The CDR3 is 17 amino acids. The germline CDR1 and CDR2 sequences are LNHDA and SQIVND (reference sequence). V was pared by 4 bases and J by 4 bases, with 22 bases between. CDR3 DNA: TGTGCCAGTAGTACGAGTGGGATTCTTGGACAGCTCTATGGCTACACCTTC. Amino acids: CASSTSGILGQLYGYTF.

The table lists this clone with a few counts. DNA of the CDR3: TGTGCCAGTAGTTCCCATCTAGCCGGGGCCAACGTCCTGACTTTC. Protein: CASSSHLAGANVLTF. The J gene is TRBJ2-6, the V gene TRBV19; D may be TRBD2 (5 bases). This CDR3 contains 15 residues. The germline V gene encodes CDR1 LNHDA and CDR2 SQIVND (reference sequence). V shed 5 bases and J shed 4 bases, with 12 bases lying between them.

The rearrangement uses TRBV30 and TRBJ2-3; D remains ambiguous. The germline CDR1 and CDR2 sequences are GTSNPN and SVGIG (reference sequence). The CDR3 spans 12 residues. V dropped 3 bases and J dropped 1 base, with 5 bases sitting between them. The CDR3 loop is CAWSRGTDTQYF. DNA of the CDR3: TGTGCCTGGAGCCGAGGCACAGATACGCAGTATTTT.

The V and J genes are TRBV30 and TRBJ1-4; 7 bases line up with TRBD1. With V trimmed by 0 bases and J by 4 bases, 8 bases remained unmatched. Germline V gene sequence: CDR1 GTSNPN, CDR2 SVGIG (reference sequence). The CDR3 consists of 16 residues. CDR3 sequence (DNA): TGTGCCTGGAGTGTACCCGGGACAGTGAATAATGAAAAACTGTTTTTT. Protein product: CAWSVPGTVNNEKLFF.

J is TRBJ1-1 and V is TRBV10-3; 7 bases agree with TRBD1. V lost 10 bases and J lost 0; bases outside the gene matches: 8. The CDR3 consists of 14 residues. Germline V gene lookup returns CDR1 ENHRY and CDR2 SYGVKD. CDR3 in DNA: TGTGCCACCCGACAGGGCGGGGTGAACACTGAAGCTTTCTTT. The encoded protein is CATRQGGVNTEAFF.

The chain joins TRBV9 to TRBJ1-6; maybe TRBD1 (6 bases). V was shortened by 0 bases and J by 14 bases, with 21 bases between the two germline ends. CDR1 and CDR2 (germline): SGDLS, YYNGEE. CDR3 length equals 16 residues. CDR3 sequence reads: CASSVEGVGAVETLHF. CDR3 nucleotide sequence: TGTGCCAGCAGCGTAGAAGGTGTGGGGGCGGTGGAAACCCTCCACTTT.

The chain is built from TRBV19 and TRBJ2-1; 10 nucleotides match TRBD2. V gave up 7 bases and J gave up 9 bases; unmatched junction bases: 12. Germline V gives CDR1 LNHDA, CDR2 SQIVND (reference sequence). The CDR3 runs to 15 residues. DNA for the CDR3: TGTGCCAGTATTGGGACGCTAGCGGGAGCCGGTGAGCAGTTCTTC. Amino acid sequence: CASIGTLAGAGEQFF.

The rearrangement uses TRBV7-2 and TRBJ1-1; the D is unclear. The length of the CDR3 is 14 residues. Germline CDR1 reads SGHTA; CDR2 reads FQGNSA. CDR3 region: CASGRGGWNTEAFF. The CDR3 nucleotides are TGTGCATCTGGAAGAGGAGGTTGGAACACTGAAGCTTTCTTT.

The CDR3 sequence is CASSTTSTGGGYGYTF. In DNA, the CDR3 is TGCGCCAGCAGCACCACATCTACAGGGGGCGGCTATGGCTACACCTTC. This chain connects TRBV5-1 to TRBJ1-2; 9 bases fit TRBD1. The CDR3 sequence is 16 residues long. Germline loops: CDR1 SGHRS, CDR2 YFSETQ. Trimming took 4 bases from V and 4 from J; bases not matched to a gene: 11.